The next 27 T cell receptor beta chains were all read from a single sample in a study of T cell responses to AZD1222 COVID-19 vaccine. TCRdb's table, derived via immunoSEQ multiplex PCR, lists solely in-frame clones and lacks some. The sample carries around 130,000 clones, 90% recorded once. The sample in question was peripheral blood, obtained 28 days after the second dose of the MenACWY control vaccine. The receptors originated from an adult who received the MenACWY meningococcal vaccine as a control.

The chain is built from TRBV6-5 and TRBJ2-5, with 8 bases that match TRBD1. This CDR3 region has 15 residues. Per the germline V gene, CDR1 is MNHEY and CDR2 is SVGAGI. V gave up 5 bases and J gave up 3 bases; unmatched junction bases: 8. CDR3: CASSLDRVREETQYF. The DNA for the CDR3 is TGTGCCAGCAGTCTGGACAGGGTTCGTGAAGAGACCCAGTACTTC.

The rearrangement uses TRBV28 and TRBJ1-2; D unclear. Trimming took 4 bases from V and 3 from J, leaving 18 bases between them. The CDR3 length is 16 residues. Germline loops: CDR1 MDHEN, CDR2 SYDVKM. The CDR3 spells CASSSTTRSMDYGYTF. The CDR3 DNA reads as TGTGCCAGCAGTTCAACGACACGCTCTATGGACTATGGCTACACCTTC.

This clone was seen a few times. The J gene is TRBJ2-3, the V gene TRBV5-5; TRBD2 aligns across 9 bases. The J segment lost 8 bases and the V segment lost 0 bases, leaving 4 bases of the junction unmatched. The CDR3 covers 14 residues. Looked up from germline, CDR1 is SGHKS and CDR2 is YYEKEE (reference sequence). The CDR3 region is CASSLEVRGGTQYF. The CDR3, as DNA: TGTGCCAGCAGCTTGGAGGTGCGGGGGGGTACGCAGTATTTT.

J is TRBJ2-3 and V is TRBV27, with a weak D call TRBD2 (7 bases). The CDR3 runs to 15 residues. The germline V gene encodes CDR1 MNHEY and CDR2 SMNVEV (reference sequence). Trimming pared 3 bases from V and 2 bases from J, leaving 12 bases between. CDR3 bases: TGTGCCAGCAGTTTGCGGGGGCACTACACAGATACGCAGTATTTT. Its translation is CASSLRGHYTDTQYF.

The chain has TRBV7-6 and TRBJ2-7, with TRBD2 identical over 11 bases. Germline loops: CDR1 SGHVS, CDR2 FNYEAQ. The CDR3 is 13 amino acids. V lost 3 bases, J lost 6 bases, and 1 base stayed unmatched. Written as DNA, the CDR3 is TGTGCCAGCAGCTTCCTAGCGGGAGGCGAGCAGTACTTC. This encodes CASSFLAGGEQYF.

This clone showed up just once. The chain recombines TRBV5-1 with TRBJ2-5; 9 nucleotides agree with TRBD1. The CDR3 consists of 15 residues. V lost 6 bases to trimming and J lost 2 bases; unmatched junction nucleotides: 8. Germline loops: CDR1 SGHRS, CDR2 YFSETQ. CDR3 coding DNA: TGCGCCAGCACCAAGAGACAGGGGGAACAAGAGACCCAGTACTTC. It codes for CASTKRQGEQETQYF.

This clone was counted once. The gene calls are TRBV4-1 and TRBJ2-5; 8 bases align to TRBD2. Germline CDR1 MGHRA, CDR2 YSYEKL. With 7 bases clipped from V and 5 bases from J, the junction kept 15 bases outside the gene matches. This CDR3 contains 16 residues. The CDR3 spells CASTQTATSGLETQYF. Written as DNA, the CDR3 is TGCGCCAGCACACAAACGGCCACTAGCGGTCTCGAGACCCAGTACTTC.

The J gene is TRBJ1-1, the V gene TRBV28; D possibly corresponds to TRBD1 (6 bases). The CDR3 totals 15 residues. Deletions cut 4 bases from V and 0 bases from J, with 12 bases between. CDR1 MDHEN and CDR2 SYDVKM come from the germline V gene. CDR3 nucleotides: TGTGCCAGCAGTTCGGGGGGACATTTGAACACTGAAGCTTTCTTT. Amino acids: CASSSGGHLNTEAFF.

In nucleotides, the CDR3 is TGTGCCAGCAGCTTCGACCGGCTAGCGGGAGCAGATACGCAGTATTTT. Amino acid sequence: CASSFDRLAGADTQYF. The chain links TRBV7-2 to TRBJ2-3; TRBD2 agrees at 10 bases. From germline, CDR1 is SGHTA and CDR2 FQGNSA. The CDR3 contains 16 residues. After removal of 3 bases from V and 4 bases from J, the junction contained 7 bases not matched to a gene.

V and J are TRBV28 and TRBJ2-7; no clear D. The CDR3 extends over 13 amino acids. Per germline, CDR1 MDHEN and CDR2 SYDVKM. Trimming took off 6 bases at V and 3 bases at J, with 12 bases between the two ends. Here the CDR3 reads CASRPTVNYEQYF. In DNA, the CDR3 is TGTGCCAGCAGACCAACCGTAAACTACGAGCAGTACTTC.

The V call is TRBV24-1, the J call TRBJ2-2; D is possibly TRBD1 (7 bases). CDR1 KGHDR and CDR2 SFDVKD come from the germline V gene. Between the trimmed V and J ends, which lost 7 bases and 2 bases, there was a span of 16 bases. The CDR3 sequence is 16 residues long. The CDR3: CATSTPGGKNTGELFF. The CDR3 nucleotides are TGTGCCACCAGCACCCCAGGGGGGAAAAACACCGGGGAGCTGTTTTTT.

This clone was observed a single time. In nucleotides, the CDR3 is TGTGCCAGCAGCTTAGAAGGTGGTGTCACTGAAGCTTTCTTT. As protein: CASSLEGGVTEAFF. The V gene is TRBV11-2, the J gene TRBJ1-1; D uncertain. The CDR3 covers 14 residues. V gave up 0 bases and J gave up 4 bases, with 9 bases separating them. Germline CDR1 SGHAT, CDR2 FQNNGV. Looking up the rest from reference TRBV11-2 and TRBJ1-1 gives the full variable domain: EAGVAQSPRYKIIEKRQSVAFWCNPISGHATLYWYQQILGQGPKLLIQFQNNGVVDDSQLPKDRFSAERLKGVDSTLKIQPAKLEDSAVYLCASSLEGGVTEAFFGQGTRLTVV.

On this clone: Other DNA sequences of this sample code for an identical CDR3. The rearrangement joins TRBV6-5 to TRBJ1-1; D remains ambiguous. Germline loops: CDR1 MNHEY, CDR2 SVGAGI. Trimming took 2 bases from V and 1 from J, leaving 5 bases between them. The CDR3 is 13 residues long. For the CDR3, the DNA is TGTGCCAGCAGTTACACGGGGAACACTGAAGCTTTCTTT. This sequence encodes CASSYTGNTEAFF.

V and J are TRBV5-8 and TRBJ2-7; TRBD1 aligns across 11 bases. Germline V lookup: CDR1 SGHTS, CDR2 YDEGEE. The V segment lost 4 bases and the J segment 4 bases; nucleotides outside the gene matches: 4. The CDR3 contains 14 residues. The CDR3, as DNA: TGTGCCAGCAGCCGGGACAGGGGGTCTTACGAGCAGTACTTC. This sequence encodes CASSRDRGSYEQYF.

This sequence joins TRBV2 and TRBJ2-7; 10 positions match TRBD1. CDR1 SNHLY and CDR2 FYNNEI come from the germline V gene. V gave up 6 bases and J gave up 11 bases; unmatched junction bases: 10. CDR3 length equals 13 residues. CDR3 amino acids: CASRATGTGDKYF. The DNA for the CDR3 is TGTGCCAGCAGGGCTACCGGGACAGGGGATAAGTACTTC.

The V call is TRBV5-3, the J call TRBJ1-1; no clear D. TRBV5-3 is assigned to the ORF class and has an uncertain function. V was clipped by 3 bases and J by 1 base, with 13 bases between them. The CDR3 sequence is 15 residues long. The CDR3 nucleotides are TGTGCCAGAAGCTCCCCAGGCGAAAAGAACACTGAAGCTTTCTTT. Its protein is CARSSPGEKNTEAFF.

The chain has TRBV10-3 and TRBJ2-1; D gene uncertain. Trimming left V 8 bases short and J 7 bases short, with 9 bases between. The CDR3 is made up of 11 amino acids. Germline lookup yields CDR1 ENHRY and CDR2 SYGVKD. The CDR3 DNA reads TGTGCCATCTCTCCCGCGAATGAGCAGTTCTTC. Its translation is CAISPANEQFF.

Written as DNA, the CDR3 is TGCGCCAGCAGCTTGAAGGGACAGGGCGAGGGCTACACCTTC. It encodes CASSLKGQGEGYTF. J is TRBJ1-2 and V is TRBV5-1, with 9 bases fitting TRBD1. The CDR3 contains 14 residues. Germline V gives CDR1 SGHRS, CDR2 YFSETQ. V lost 1 base to trimming and J lost 8 bases; unmatched junction nucleotides: 6.

This clone appeared a few times. The J gene is TRBJ2-7, the V gene TRBV6-5; TRBD1 aligns across 9 bases. Germline assignment: CDR1 MNHEY and CDR2 SVGAGI. CDR3 size: 14 residues. V shed 6 bases, J shed 5 bases, and the junction held 8 bases outside the gene matches. The CDR3 region is CASRAGQGFNEQYF. The CDR3 nucleotides are TGTGCCAGCAGAGCGGGACAGGGTTTCAACGAGCAGTACTTC.

V gene TRBV5-6 combines with J gene TRBJ1-5, with 7 nucleotides matching TRBD1. The CDR3 totals 15 residues. Germline values: CDR1 SGHDT, CDR2 YYEEEE. V lost 0 bases and J lost 6; bases outside the gene matches: 6. The CDR3 bases are TGTGCCAGCAGCTTGGGGACAGGCGGTAGTCAGCCCCAGCATTTT. It specifies CASSLGTGGSQPQHF. Full variable domain (remainder filled in from reference TRBV5-6 and TRBJ1-5): DAGVTQSPTHLIKTRGQQVTLRCSPKSGHDTVSWYQQALGQGPQFIFQYYEEEERQRGNFPDRFSGHQFPNYSSELNVNALLLGDSALYLCASSLGTGGSQPQHFGDGTRLSIL.

This chain connects TRBV29-1 to TRBJ2-2; D perhaps matches TRBD1 (5 bases). This CDR3 has 13 residues. Germline assignment: CDR1 SQVTM and CDR2 ANQGSEA. V was trimmed by 4 bases and J by 6 bases, leaving 12 bases between them. As DNA, the CDR3 is TGCAGCGTTGGAAGGGGATCAGCCGGGGAGCTGTTTTTT. Amino acid sequence: CSVGRGSAGELFF.

The chain links TRBV7-2 to TRBJ1-1; no clear D gene. Germline V gives CDR1 SGHTA, CDR2 FQGNSA. CDR3 length: 16 residues. With 6 bases removed from V and 0 bases from J, the gap between germline ends came to 17 bases. The CDR3: CASSFTNPRMNTEAFF. CDR3 nucleotide sequence: TGTGCCAGCAGTTTCACCAATCCGCGAATGAACACTGAAGCTTTCTTT. The full variable domain, rest sourced from reference TRBV7-2 and TRBJ1-1, is GAGVSQSPSNKVTEKGKDVELRCDPISGHTALYWYRQSLGQGLEFLIYFQGNSAPDKSGLPSDRFSAERTGGSVSTLTIQRTQQEDSAVYLCASSFTNPRMNTEAFFGQGTRLTVV.

This clone was observed a single time. The V and J genes are TRBV19 and TRBJ1-1; possible D gene TRBD1, 6 bases. CDR3 length: 14 amino acids. Germline CDR1 reads LNHDA; CDR2 reads SQIVND (reference sequence). Trimming left V 8 bases short and J 2 bases short, with 15 bases between. CDR3 amino acids: CASRAGGGNTEAFF. CDR3 bases: TGTGCCAGTCGGGCGGGAGGGGGTAACACTGAAGCTTTCTTT. Variable domain in full (rest from reference TRBV19 and TRBJ1-1): DGGITQSPKYLFRKEGQNVTLSCEQNLNHDAMYWYRQDPGQGLRLIYYSQIVNDFQKGDIAEGYSVSREKKESFPLTVTSAQKNPTAFYLCASRAGGGNTEAFFGQGTRLTVV.

The chain joins TRBV23-1 to TRBJ2-7; weak D call: TRBD1 (6 bases). TRBV23-1 is given ORF status, its function remaining uncertain. The CDR3 consists of 12 residues. V lost 6 bases and J lost 7, with 13 bases in between. The CDR3, as DNA: TGCGCCAGCAGCCCCTCTCAGGGGGAGCAGTACGTC. It translates to CASSPSQGEQYV.

This clone has just a few counts. This chain links TRBV27 with TRBJ1-6, with a weak D call TRBD1 (5 bases). Trimming removed 3 bases at V and 0 bases at J, with 9 bases between. The germline V gene has CDR1 MNHEY and CDR2 SMNVEV (reference sequence). CDR3 length: 16 residues. This CDR3 reads CASSFQGGSYNSPLHF. The CDR3 DNA is TGTGCCAGCAGTTTTCAGGGTGGCTCCTATAATTCACCCCTCCACTTT.

Only a few counts were recorded for this clone. The chain recombines TRBV5-6 with TRBJ2-7; D unclear. The V gene's germline CDR1 is SGHDT and CDR2 YYEEEE. The CDR3 is 12 amino acids. The V and J ends lost 4 bases and 3 bases respectively, with 8 bases between them. The CDR3 nucleotides read TGTGCCAGCAGCCCACGGTTCTACGAGCAGTACGTC. Translated: CASSPRFYEQYV.

The J gene is TRBJ1-2, the V gene TRBV19; D uncertain. Germline lookup yields CDR1 LNHDA and CDR2 SQIVND (reference sequence). V gave up 3 bases and J gave up 4 bases, with 12 bases separating them. The CDR3 covers 14 residues. The CDR3 spells CASSINVGRYGYTF. CDR3 in DNA: TGTGCCAGTAGTATTAACGTCGGACGCTATGGCTACACCTTC.